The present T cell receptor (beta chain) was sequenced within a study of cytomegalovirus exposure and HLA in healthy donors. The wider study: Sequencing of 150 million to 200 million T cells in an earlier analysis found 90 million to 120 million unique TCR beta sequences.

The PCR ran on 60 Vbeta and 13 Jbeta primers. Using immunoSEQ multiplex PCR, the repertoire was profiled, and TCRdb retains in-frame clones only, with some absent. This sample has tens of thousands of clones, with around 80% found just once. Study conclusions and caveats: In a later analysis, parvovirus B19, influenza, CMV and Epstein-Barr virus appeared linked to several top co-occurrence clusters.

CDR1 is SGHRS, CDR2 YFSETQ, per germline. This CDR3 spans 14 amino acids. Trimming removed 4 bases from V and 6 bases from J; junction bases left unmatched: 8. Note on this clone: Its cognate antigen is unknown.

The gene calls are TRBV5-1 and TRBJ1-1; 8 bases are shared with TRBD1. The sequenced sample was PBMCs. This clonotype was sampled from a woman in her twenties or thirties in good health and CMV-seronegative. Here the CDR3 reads CASSPQGEGSEAFF. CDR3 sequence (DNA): TGCGCCAGCAGCCCACAGGGGGAGGGCTCTGAAGCTTTCTTT.